These 17 T cell receptor beta chains were all obtained from the same sample, sequenced in a study of glioma-infiltrating T cells. TCR alpha and beta CDR3 regions were amplified from RNA using iRepertoire nested multiplex PCR. TCRdb itself ran the multiplex PCR reads through MiXCR, one entry per CDR3 protein. The data show roughly 40,000 distinct CDR3 sequences, about 22% seen once. The specimen sequenced was glioma tissue, nonneoplastic brain tissue, or PBMCs (not recorded which). The receptors derive from a human donor with low-grade glioma or glioblastoma, undergoing nonglioma brain surgery, or in good health (not recorded which).

This clonotype has only a few counts. The V gene is TRBV29-1, the J gene TRBJ2-3, with D maybe TRBD2 (6 bases). Germline V CDR1 and CDR2: SQVTM, ANQGSEA. The CDR3 consists of 13 residues. Trimming stripped 7 bases from V and 5 bases from J, with 16 bases between. CDR3 sequence: CSGGLPARDTQYF. CDR3 DNA: TGCAGCGGAGGACTACCAGCACGAGATACGCAGTATTTT.

This clonotype was seen at least ten times. This rearrangement joins TRBV18 to TRBJ2-5, with D maybe TRBD2 (5 bases). With 1 base removed from V and 1 base from J, the gap between germline ends came to 7 bases. This CDR3 comprises 14 residues. Germline V gene sequence: CDR1 KGHSH, CDR2 LQKENI. The chain's CDR3 is CASSPQLGQETQYF. In nucleotides, the CDR3 is TGTGCCAGCTCACCACAACTAGGCCAAGAGACCCAGTACTTC. The full variable domain, its missing parts supplied by reference TRBV18 and TRBJ2-5, is NAGVMQNPRHLVRRRGQEARLRCSPMKGHSHVYWYRQLPEEGLKFMVYLQKENIIDESGMPKERFSAEFPKEGPSILRIQQVVRGDSAAYFCASSPQLGQETQYFGPGTRLLVL.

This clonotype was counted ten times or more. The V call is TRBV6-1, the J call TRBJ1-2, with 7 bases aligning to TRBD1. Unmatched junction bases numbered 7, after V lost 6 bases and J lost 6 bases. Looked up from germline, CDR1 is MNHNS and CDR2 is SASEGT. The CDR3 runs 13 residues. The CDR3 region has the DNA TGTGCCAGCAGCTTTACAGGGGTCGATGGCTACACCTTC. Its translation is CASSFTGVDGYTF.

The sample holds many counts of this clonotype. This chain uses TRBV3-1 with TRBJ2-3, with TRBD2 identical over 9 bases. The CDR3 is made up of 14 amino acids. The V gene's germline CDR1 is LGHDT and CDR2 YNNKEL (reference sequence). Trimming took 6 bases from V and 2 from J; bases not matched to a gene: 3. This CDR3 is CASRASGTTDTQYF. CDR3 nucleotides: TGTGCCAGCAGGGCTAGCGGGACCACAGATACGCAGTATTTT.

This clonotype was seen many times. The chain is built from TRBV19 and TRBJ1-5, with D possibly being TRBD1 (6 bases). Germline CDR1 and CDR2: LNHDA and SQIVND (reference sequence). CDR3 length equals 15 residues. V was trimmed by 6 bases and J by 0 bases, leaving 12 bases between them. CDR3 bases: TGTGCCAGTAGCGGGACATTTAATAGCAATCAGCCCCAGCATTTT. Protein sequence: CASSGTFNSNQPQHF.

With regard to this clonotype: This may arise from a read error, as a much more abundant clone is one base away. Here the CDR3 reads CAIRWTDSGNTIYF. Written as DNA, the CDR3 is TGTGCCATCAGATGGACAGACTCTGGAAACACCATATATTTT. The chain recombines TRBV10-3 with TRBJ1-3, with D possibly matching TRBD1 (6 bases). V dropped 6 bases and J dropped 0 bases, with 9 bases sitting between them. Looked up from germline, CDR1 is ENHRY and CDR2 is SYGVKD. The CDR3 totals 14 residues.

This chain links TRBV10-3 with TRBJ2-3; 9 bases align to TRBD1. V dropped 7 bases and J dropped 3; count of bases not matched to a gene: 8. This CDR3 is 15 amino acids long. Germline V lookup: CDR1 ENHRY, CDR2 SYGVKD. The CDR3 spells CAINEGDRETDTQYF. CDR3 nucleotides: TGTGCCATCAACGAAGGGGACAGGGAAACAGATACGCAGTATTTT.

This clonotype was seen ten or more times. CDR3 amino acids: CASRRRSGALTDTQYF. Written as DNA, the CDR3 is TGTGCCAGCAGGCGCCGGAGTGGGGCCCTCACAGATACGCAGTATTTT. V usage is TRBV12-3 or TRBV12-4 and J usage is TRBJ2-3; the D gene is possibly TRBD1 (5 bases). The CDR3 has 16 amino acids. Trimming removed 6 bases at V and 2 bases at J, with 18 bases between.

This clonotype has a count of ten or more. The CDR3 nucleotides are TGCAGTGCTAGAGGACGGGACCAACTCCTTGAGAGCAATCAGCCCCAGCATTTT. Amino acid sequence: CSARGRDQLLESNQPQHF. The chain is built from TRBV20-1 and TRBJ1-5; D might be TRBD1 (5 bases). The CDR3 length is 18 residues. V lost 1 base and J lost 1, with 20 bases in between. The germline gives CDR1 DFQATT, CDR2 SNEGSKA (reference sequence).

In its sample, this clonotype was seen many times. DNA of the CDR3: TGTGCCAGCAGTTTATGGACCGACGTTAGGGGGGAGCTGTTTTTT. Its protein product is CASSLWTDVRGELFF. This chain links TRBV28 with TRBJ2-2; no firm D call. CDR3 length: 15 amino acids. Germline V CDR1 and CDR2: MDHEN, SYDVKM. V lost 0 bases, J lost 8 bases, and 13 bases lay in between.

This clonotype came up many times. The chain links TRBV28 to TRBJ1-3; D remains unclear. In germline, CDR1 is MDHEN, CDR2 SYDVKM. The CDR3 runs 12 residues. The V gene lost 7 bases and the J gene lost 4 bases, with 8 bases spanning the gap. CDR3 protein: CASKGNGNTIYF. The CDR3 bases are TGTGCCAGCAAGGGAAACGGAAACACCATATATTTT.

For this clonotype: This clone may be a read error of a much larger clone one base away. J is TRBJ2-7 and V is TRBV19; D not certain. CDR1 LNHDA and CDR2 SQIVND come from the germline V gene (reference sequence). The length of the CDR3 is 15 residues. V shed 5 bases and J shed 2 bases, with 16 bases lying between them. In DNA form, the CDR3 reads TGTGCCAGTAGTTCCCTATTCACGGATCCCTACGAGCAGTACTTC. Amino acid sequence: CASSSLFTDPYEQYF.

The sample holds many counts of this clonotype. The V call is TRBV4-1, the J call TRBJ2-5; 13 nucleotides align to TRBD2. Germline assignment: CDR1 MGHRA and CDR2 YSYEKL. The trim removed 4 bases at V and 4 bases at J, leaving 3 bases unmatched. This CDR3 is built from 15 residues. CDR3 protein: CASSPTSGGGETQYF. The CDR3 bases are TGCGCCAGCAGCCCCACTAGCGGGGGGGGAGAGACCCAGTACTTC.

By proportion, this clonotype is medium-sized. V and J are TRBV6-1 and TRBJ2-3, with TRBD2 matching 10 bases. The CDR3 totals 15 residues. Germline V gene data show CDR1 as MNHNS and CDR2 as SASEGT. V was clipped by 6 bases and J by 6 bases; unmatched bases: 9. This CDR3 is CASRSPGTSVDTQYF. In nucleotides, the CDR3 is TGTGCCAGCAGGTCACCCGGGACTAGCGTGGATACGCAGTATTTT.

This clonotype was counted ten times or more. The chain is built from TRBV20-1 and TRBJ1-1; 7 nucleotides agree with TRBD1. Trimming at V came to 6 bases and at J to 3 bases, leaving 7 bases not matched to a gene. The CDR3 is 13 residues long. CDR1 and CDR2 (germline): DFQATT, SNEGSKA (reference sequence). CDR3 residues: CSARGIGDTEAFF. The CDR3 DNA reads as TGCAGTGCCAGGGGGATTGGGGACACTGAAGCTTTCTTT.

With respect to this clonotype: The junction departs from the called germline gene at one end, perhaps through a read error. The chain employs TRBV6-1 and TRBJ2-5; 7 bases line up with TRBD2. The germline V gene encodes CDR1 MNHNS and CDR2 SASEGT. The CDR3 is 15 residues long. CDR3 protein: CAGRTGLGSQETQYF. Written as DNA, the CDR3 is TGTGCCGGCAGGACTGGACTAGGATCCCAAGAGACCCAGTACTTC.

This clonotype was seen at least ten times. The chain couples TRBV24-1 to TRBJ2-3; no definite D call. Germline V gene data show CDR1 as KGHDR and CDR2 as SFDVKD. Trimming shortened V by 3 bases and J by 2 bases, and 5 bases separated the two germline ends. The CDR3 loop spans 13 amino acids. Here the CDR3 reads CATSDGITDTQYF. The DNA for the CDR3 is TGTGCCACCAGTGATGGCATCACAGATACGCAGTATTTT.